The 5 T cell receptor beta chains below come from one sample, sequenced in a study of blood T cell repertoires in COVID-19. TCRdb keeps only in-frame clones here, not all; method: immunoSEQ multiplex PCR. The repertoire holds some 330,000 clones, with roughly four fifths as singletons. Sequencing was carried out using PBMCs or T cells enriched from blood (not recorded which). These receptors were collected from a woman between 45 and 65 years old who had recovered from COVID-19.

The J gene is TRBJ1-1, the V gene TRBV14; 7 bases are shared with TRBD1. CDR3 length: 13 residues. The V segment lost 3 bases and the J segment 10 bases; nucleotides outside the gene matches: 8. Germline values: CDR1 SGHDN, CDR2 FVKESK. CDR3 nucleotides: TGTGCCAGCAGCCAGTACCAGGGGGTGATAGCTTTCTTT. Encoded protein: CASSQYQGVIAFF.

Written as DNA, the CDR3 is TGTGCCAGCAGAGCCCCGGCTAGCGGAGGGCAGTTCTTC. It yields the protein CASRAPASGGQFF. The chain employs TRBV2 and TRBJ2-1, with TRBD2 identical over 7 bases. Germline values: CDR1 SNHLY, CDR2 FYNNEI. V lost 6 bases to trimming and J lost 12 bases; unmatched junction nucleotides: 11. CDR3 length: 13 residues.

The chain links TRBV10-2 to TRBJ1-3; D may be TRBD1 (5 bases). V lost 3 bases, J lost 0 bases, and 12 bases lay in between. In germline, CDR1 is WSHSY, CDR2 SAAADI. This CDR3 spans 16 amino acids. CDR3 nucleotides: TGCGCCAGCAGTGAAACAGGAAGCAGCTCTGGAAACACCATATATTTT. This encodes CASSETGSSSGNTIYF.

The chain carries TRBV7-2 and TRBJ2-7, with D possibly being TRBD1 (6 bases). The V gene lost 5 bases and the J gene lost 3 bases, with 17 bases spanning the gap. CDR3 length equals 15 residues. From germline, CDR1 is SGHTA and CDR2 FQGNSA. CDR3 residues: CASSKQGEPHYEQYF. DNA of the CDR3: TGTGCCAGCAGCAAACAGGGAGAGCCCCACTACGAGCAGTACTTC.

CDR3 protein: CASSLMWTGEGEQYF. CDR3 nucleotides: TGTGCCAGCAGCTTAATGTGGACAGGGGAGGGAGAGCAGTACTTC. The chain joins TRBV7-2 to TRBJ2-7, with TRBD1 matching over 9 bases. The CDR3 spans 15 residues. Germline assignment: CDR1 SGHTA and CDR2 FQGNSA. The V and J ends lost 2 bases and 7 bases, in that order; junction bases with no gene match: 9. Full variable domain (missing parts from reference TRBV7-2 and TRBJ2-7): GAGVSQSPSNKVTEKGKDVELRCDPISGHTALYWYRQSLGQGLEFLIYFQGNSAPDKSGLPSDRFSAERTGGSVSTLTIQRTQQEDSAVYLCASSLMWTGEGEQYFGPGTRLTVT.